This T cell receptor beta chain was profiled in a study of blood T cell repertoires in COVID-19. Sequencing used immunoSEQ multiplex PCR; TCRdb keeps in-frame clones, though not all of them. This table has around 87,000 clones, roughly 87% appearing once. V dropped 2 bases and J dropped 3; count of bases not matched to a gene: 25. The CDR3 runs to 22 residues. Sequenced material: peripheral blood. This clonotype was obtained from a man aged 50 to 60 with acute or convalescent COVID-19. The chain is built from TRBV5-3 and TRBJ2-2; 7 bases align to TRBD2. TRBV5-3 is designated an ORF whose function remains uncertain. CDR3 sequence: CARSFSRRTYGGGARDTGELFF. As DNA, the CDR3 is TGTGCCAGAAGCTTTTCTCGGCGTACCTATGGCGGGGGAGCCCGGGACACCGGGGAGCTGTTTTTT.